The 12 T cell receptor beta chains below all came from one sample that was sequenced in a study of T cells in Graves' hyperthyroidism and ophthalmopathy. What was amplified from RNA transcripts were TCR beta CDR3 regions. When the TCR CDR3 underwent first-round RT-PCR, the HTBI primer set was used. One entry per CDR3 protein, called by TCRdb with MiXCR from the multiplex PCR reads. The table lists approximately 400,000 distinct CDR3 sequences, 14% to 15% of them singletons. What was sequenced was blood. The receptor set was obtained from a woman younger than 45 with Graves' hyperthyroidism.

In this sample, this clonotype turned up many times. V usage is TRBV20-1 and J usage is TRBJ2-7; 10 positions agree with TRBD2. The CDR3 runs 15 residues. Germline CDR1 and CDR2: DFQATT and SNEGSKA (reference sequence). After removal of 0 bases from V and 4 bases from J, the junction contained 6 bases not matched to a gene. The CDR3 region has the DNA TGCAGTGCTAGAGATCTGAGTAGCGGGAGGTACGAGCAGTACTTC. Amino acids: CSARDLSSGRYEQYF.

In its sample, this clonotype was seen many times. The genes are TRBV5-1 and TRBJ1-5; D unresolved. Trimming left V 5 bases short and J 1 base short, with 13 bases between. CDR3 length: 15 residues. Germline lookup yields CDR1 SGHRS and CDR2 YFSETQ. CDR3 DNA sequence: TGCGCCAGCAGTAGTGACCCCGGGAGCAATCAGCCCCAGCATTTT. Protein: CASSSDPGSNQPQHF.

The rearrangement uses TRBV9 and TRBJ2-3, with no clear D. CDR1 is SGDLS, CDR2 YYNGEE, per germline. The V end was cut by 0 bases, the J end by 6 bases, with 11 bases between. CDR3 length: 14 residues. The CDR3 nucleotides are TGTGCCAGCAGCGTAGTAGATGGCCCGGATACGCAGTATTTT. This translates into CASSVVDGPDTQYF.

This clonotype came up a few times. The chain combines TRBV19 with TRBJ2-1; TRBD2 might be the D (6 bases). CDR3 length: 17 residues. V gave up 7 bases and J gave up 0 bases, with 19 bases separating them. Germline CDR1 reads LNHDA; CDR2 reads SQIVND (reference sequence). The CDR3 sequence is CASTMGGSVSSYNEQFF. CDR3 bases: TGTGCCAGTACCATGGGGGGTAGCGTAAGCTCCTACAATGAGCAGTTCTTC. The variable domain in full, completed from reference TRBV19 and TRBJ2-1, reads DGGITQSPKYLFRKEGQNVTLSCEQNLNHDAMYWYRQDPGQGLRLIYYSQIVNDFQKGDIAEGYSVSREKKESFPLTVTSAQKNPTAFYLCASTMGGSVSSYNEQFFGPGTRLTVL.

This clonotype was observed a few times. The genes are TRBV29-1 and TRBJ2-1; D possibly corresponds to TRBD2 (6 bases). V dropped 4 bases and J dropped 15 bases, with 13 bases sitting between them. This CDR3 region has 10 residues. Germline CDR1 reads SQVTM; CDR2 reads ANQGSEA. CDR3 region: CSVAGASPFF. In DNA, the CDR3 is TGCAGCGTTGCGGGAGCAAGTCCGTTCTTC.

CDR3 loop: CASSRPTLAGVYNEQFF. CDR3 DNA sequence: TGTGCCAGCAGTAGGCCGACCTTAGCGGGAGTCTACAATGAGCAGTTCTTC. This rearrangement joins TRBV6-1 to TRBJ2-1, with 9 bases identical to TRBD2. Germline CDR1 MNHNS, CDR2 SASEGT. The CDR3 has 17 amino acids. J lost 3 bases, V lost 5 bases, and 11 bases had no gene match.

This clonotype was observed many times. This chain links TRBV20-1 with TRBJ1-2; no clear D gene. The ends were cut back, 5 bases at V and 6 bases at J, with 16 bases in the middle. Germline assignment: CDR1 DFQATT and CDR2 SNEGSKA (reference sequence). The CDR3 runs to 13 residues. The CDR3 sequence: CSAFRRGTDGYTF. The CDR3 nucleotides are TGCAGTGCTTTCCGGCGGGGTACGGATGGCTACACCTTC.

This clonotype was counted between two and nine times. This chain uses TRBV7-9 with TRBJ2-5; weak D call: TRBD2 (6 bases). V was clipped by 3 bases and J by 12 bases, with 17 bases between them. Germline V gene sequence: CDR1 SEHNR, CDR2 FQNEAQ (reference sequence). The CDR3 sequence is 13 residues long. The CDR3 loop reads CASSLDPLGGKYF. The DNA for the CDR3 is TGTGCCAGCAGCTTGGACCCCCTTGGGGGGAAGTACTTC.

This clonotype was recorded many times. The CDR3 is CASSLAPGEQYF. The CDR3, as DNA: TGTGCCAGCAGCTTAGCGCCGGGGGAGCAGTACTTC. V usage is TRBV7-6 and J usage is TRBJ2-7; tentatively, D is TRBD2 (5 bases). Deletions cut 0 bases from V and 7 bases from J, with 7 bases between. Germline V lookup: CDR1 SGHVS, CDR2 FNYEAQ. The CDR3 is 12 residues long.

This clonotype was found many times. This chain links TRBV2 with TRBJ2-1, with D possibly TRBD2 on 7 matching bases. Per germline, CDR1 SNHLY and CDR2 FYNNEI. There are 15 residues in the CDR3. Trimming removed 4 bases at V and 2 bases at J, with 12 bases between. CDR3 residues: CASSVRGGAYNEQFF. CDR3 coding DNA: TGTGCCAGCAGTGTCCGCGGGGGCGCCTACAATGAGCAGTTCTTC. The full variable domain, rest sourced from reference TRBV2 and TRBJ2-1, is EPEVTQTPSHQVTQMGQEVILRCVPISNHLYFYWYRQILGQKVEFLVSFYNNEISEKSEIFDDQFSVERPDGSNFTLKIRSTKLEDSAMYFCASSVRGGAYNEQFFGPGTRLTVL.

This clonotype was counted at least ten times. The rearrangement joins TRBV6-2 or TRBV6-3 to TRBJ2-7; 15 bases fit TRBD2. J was trimmed by 2 bases and V by 0 bases; bases with no gene match: 8. The CDR3 sequence is 19 residues long. Germline V lookup: CDR1 MNHEY, CDR2 SVGEGT. CDR3 sequence reads: CASSYSGPGLAGGTYEQYF. Here the CDR3 DNA reads TGTGCCAGCAGTTACTCTGGACCGGGACTAGCGGGAGGCACCTACGAGCAGTACTTC.

This clonotype was counted only a few times. The genes are TRBV6-1 and TRBJ1-1; D gene ambiguous. V was pared by 5 bases and J by 1 base, with 11 bases between. CDR3 size: 14 residues. Germline assignment: CDR1 MNHNS and CDR2 SASEGT. CDR3 loop: CASSWRTENTEAFF. CDR3 nucleotides: TGTGCCAGCAGTTGGAGGACGGAGAACACTGAAGCTTTCTTT.